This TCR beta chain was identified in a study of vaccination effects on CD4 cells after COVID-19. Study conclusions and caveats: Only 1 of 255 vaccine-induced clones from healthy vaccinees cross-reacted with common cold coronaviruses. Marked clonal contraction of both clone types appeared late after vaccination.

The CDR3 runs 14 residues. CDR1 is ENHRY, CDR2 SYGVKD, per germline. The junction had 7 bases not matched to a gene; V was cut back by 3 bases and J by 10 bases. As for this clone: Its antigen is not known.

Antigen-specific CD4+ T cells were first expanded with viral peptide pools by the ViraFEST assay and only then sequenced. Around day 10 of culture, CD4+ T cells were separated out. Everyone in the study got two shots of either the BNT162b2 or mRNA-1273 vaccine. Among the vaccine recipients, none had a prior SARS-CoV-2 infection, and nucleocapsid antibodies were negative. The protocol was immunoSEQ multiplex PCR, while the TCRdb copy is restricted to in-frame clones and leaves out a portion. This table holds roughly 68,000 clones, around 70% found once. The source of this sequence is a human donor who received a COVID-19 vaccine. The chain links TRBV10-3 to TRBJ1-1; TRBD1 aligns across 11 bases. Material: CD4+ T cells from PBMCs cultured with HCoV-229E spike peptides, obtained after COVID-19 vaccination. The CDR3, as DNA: TGTGCCATCAGTGATACGGACAGGGGGCAAAGAGCTTTCTTT. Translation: CAISDTDRGQRAFF.